This T cell receptor (beta chain) was sequenced in a study of metastatic and nonmetastatic thyroid tumors. About the study: Peripheral blood and tumor or nodule samples from malignant and benign thyroid patients were compared.

The V end was cut by 0 bases, the J end by 1 base, with 12 bases between. Germline V gives CDR1 SGHRS, CDR2 YFSETQ. The CDR3 has 16 amino acids. Authors' processing steps: Clinicopathological groups of papillary thyroid cancer showed CDR3 differences that were used to build a distant-metastasis classifier. Using MiXCR, TCRdb reanalyzed the PCR reads. TCRdb, not the original authors, processed these V and J calls. The sample has thousands of clones, less than 35% seen once; the top ten hold roughly two fifths. Patients were all untreated before their thyroid surgery. Turning to this clone: Its antigen is unknown.

Study-wide results and limits: Benign nodules reportedly had significantly lower TCR beta diversity than malignant thyroid tumors in blood and tumor.

The V and J genes are TRBV5-1 and TRBJ2-3, with D unresolved. The sequence derives from a male donor with papillary thyroid cancer or a benign thyroid nodule (not recorded which). Some clones in this sample may be carry-over from other donors' samples. The specimen sequenced was tumor tissue. This chain's CDR3 is CASSLEQQARTDTQYF. CDR3 DNA sequence: TGCGCCAGCAGCTTGGAGCAGCAAGCACGCACAGATACGCAGTATTTT.